A selection of T cell receptor beta chains follows, all from one sample in a study of T cells in Graves' hyperthyroidism and ophthalmopathy. TCRdb ran MiXCR on the multiplex PCR reads and lists one entry per CDR3 protein. The table has 750,000 to 900,000 distinct CDR3 sequences, over 35% seen once. The material sequenced was blood. These receptors all stem from a young man with Graves' hyperthyroidism. Each CDR3 is given with its conserved first and last residue. A D gene is named only where the DNA matches it firmly. Clone size appears in some rows only: once, few, many, or a class for an expanded clone.

J gene	CDR3 length	clone size	D gene	V gene	CDR3 DNA	CDR3 protein
TRBJ1-5	16	many	TRBD1	TRBV4-1	TGCGCCAGCAGCCAAGAGTTTGGGGACAGGAATCAGCCCCAGCATTTT	CASSQEFGDRNQPQHF
TRBJ1-1	14	.	TRBD1	TRBV7-9	TGTGCCAGCAGTCGACAGGGGGCGTTTAGTGAAGCTTTCTTT	CASSRQGAFSEAFF
TRBJ1-1	13	many	.	TRBV10-3	TGTGCCATCCGACGTGGTGTGAACACTGAAGCTTTCTTT	CAIRRGVNTEAFF
TRBJ1-5	13	many	.	TRBV6-6	TGTGCCAGCAGTTCGTACGGCAATCAGCCCCAGCATTTT	CASSSYGNQPQHF
TRBJ1-1	14	.	TRBD1	TRBV13	TGTGCCACTCGTGAGACAGGGTTTAACACTGAAGCTTTCTTT	CATRETGFNTEAFF
TRBJ1-6	15	many	.	TRBV7-2	TGTGCCAGCACCCCGGACGGACCAGAAAATTCACCCCTCCACTTT	CASTPDGPENSPLHF
TRBJ1-5	16	.	.	TRBV19	TGCGCCAGCAGCCAAGATTTTTCGCCAGCCAATCAGCCCCAGCATTTT	CASSQDFSPANQPQHF
TRBJ1-6	15	.	TRBD1	TRBV3-1	TGTGCCAGCAGCCAGGAGCAGGGGGCAAGTTCACCCCTCCACTTT	CASSQEQGASSPLHF
TRBJ1-3	13	once	.	TRBV2	TGTGCCAGCCCCCGGGAGAGTGGAAACACCATATATTTT	CASPRESGNTIYF
TRBJ1-1	13	.	.	TRBV24-1	TGTGCCACCAGTGATACTACGGTGACTGAAGCTTTCTTT	CATSDTTVTEAFF
TRBJ1-5	14	few	.	TRBV19	TGTGCCAGTAGTGAAACCCATTACAATCAGCCCCAGCATTTT	CASSETHYNQPQHF
TRBJ1-6	13	.	.	TRBV7-2	TGTGCCAGCAGCCCCCTTCGGGGGGCACCCCTCCACTTT	CASSPLRGAPLHF
TRBJ2-5	9	.	.	TRBV29-1	TGCAGCGTGCGCAGGGGCCAGTACTTC	CSVRRGQYF
TRBJ2-7	15	.	.	TRBV14	TGTGCCAGCAGCCAAGATCCCGAAAGCTCCTACGAGCAGTACTTC	CASSQDPESSYEQYF
TRBJ2-5	12	.	.	TRBV20-1	TGCAGTGCTAGACGCCCAGGAGAGACCCAGTACTTC	CSARRPGETQYF
TRBJ2-7	13	.	.	TRBV4-3	TGCGCCAGCAGCCAAGATTTGGGAGCCGAGCAGTACTTC	CASSQDLGAEQYF
TRBJ1-1	14	many	.	TRBV5-1	TGCGCCAGCAGCAAGGACTGGCAGAACACTGAAGCTTTCTTT	CASSKDWQNTEAFF
TRBJ1-1	13	.	.	TRBV5-5	TGTGCCAGCAGAGTGGGACCTACCCTTGAAGCTTTCTTT	CASRVGPTLEAFF
TRBJ2-7	14	.	TRBD2	TRBV2	TGTGCCAGCACCCCGGGACTAGAGCCAGACGAGCAGTACTTC	CASTPGLEPDEQYF
TRBJ2-5	19	.	TRBD2	TRBV7-2	TGTGCCAGCAAAAGGGGTGGGCACACCGGGACTAGCGGGAGTGAGACCCAGTACTTC	CASKRGGHTGTSGSETQYF
TRBJ2-2	15	few	TRBD2	TRBV12-3/TRBV12-4	TGTGCCAGCAGGACTAGCGTAGAGAACACCGGGGAGCTGTTTTTT	CASRTSVENTGELFF
TRBJ1-1	12	.	TRBD1	TRBV5-1	TGCGCCAGCAGCTGGGACAGGGGTGAAGCTTTCTTT	CASSWDRGEAFF
TRBJ1-1	13	.	.	TRBV29-1	TGCAGCGCTTGGGCAGGGGATGGGACTGAAGCTTTCTTT	CSAWAGDGTEAFF
TRBJ1-2	16	.	TRBD1	TRBV5-1	TGCGCCAGCAGCTTGGCACCGGGACAGGGATTCTATGGCTACACCTTC	CASSLAPGQGFYGYTF
TRBJ2-7	14	.	TRBD2	TRBV7-9	TGTGCCAGCAGCGAGACTAGCGGGGGGGCGGAGCAGTACTTC	CASSETSGGAEQYF
TRBJ1-4	13	many	.	TRBV2	TGTGCCAGCAGTGAAGCGATTGATAAAAAACTGTTTTTT	CASSEAIDKKLFF
TRBJ2-7	13	.	.	TRBV7-9	TGTGCCAGCAGCCAGGTGTCGGGCGGCGAGCAGTACTTC	CASSQVSGGEQYF
TRBJ2-5	13	.	TRBD1	TRBV6-5	TGTGCCAGCAGTTGGGACAGGGGGTCGGCCCAGTACTTC	CASSWDRGSAQYF
TRBJ2-7	15	.	TRBD1	TRBV11-2	TGTGCCAGCAGCCCTCAGAATGGGGACAGCTACGAGCAGTACTTC	CASSPQNGDSYEQYF
TRBJ1-4	12	many	.	TRBV7-6	TGTGCCAGCAGCCCAGGAGTAGAAAAACTGTTTTTT	CASSPGVEKLFF
TRBJ1-1	14	few	.	TRBV10-3	TGTGCCTTCAGGAACTCCCCGAGGGTCACTGAAGCTTTCTTT	CAFRNSPRVTEAFF
TRBJ1-1	13	many	.	TRBV25-1	TGTGCCAGCAGTGAATTCGGGGGGACTGAAGCTTTCTTT	CASSEFGGTEAFF
TRBJ1-5	13	many	.	TRBV20-1	TGCAGTGCTTCTACAGGGTACAATCAGCCCCAGCATTTT	CSASTGYNQPQHF
TRBJ2-7	15	.	TRBD1	TRBV5-5	TGTGCCAGCAGTCTACCCGGGACAGGGATTAAAGAGCAGTACTTC	CASSLPGTGIKEQYF
TRBJ2-6	16	.	.	TRBV4-3	TGCGCCAGCAGCCAACCAAGGCTATCTGGGGCCAACGTCCTGACTTTC	CASSQPRLSGANVLTF
TRBJ2-7	13	.	.	TRBV29-1	TGCAGCGGCGGGGTAGCGGCCTTCTACGAGCAGTACTTC	CSGGVAAFYEQYF